The 27 T cell receptor beta chains in this list originate from one sample, sequenced in a study of beta chain features in type 1 diabetes. Isolated RNA was reverse transcribed in full, so expressed TCRB transcripts were sequenced. Only in-frame clones appear in the TCRdb table, and some are missing; sequencing was by immunoSEQ multiplex PCR. The table shows fewer than 900,000 clones, with roughly 15% occurring only once. The sample comprised naive CD4+ T cells from blood. The receptors here all came from a young woman in good health.

A few counts support this clone. CDR3 loop: CASSKYILAGWRANEKLFF. The DNA of the CDR3 is TGTGCCAGCAGCAAGTATATCTTGGCAGGTTGGCGAGCTAATGAAAAACTGTTTTTT. V and J are TRBV21-1 and TRBJ1-4; the D call in the table, TRBD1, was not verified against the DNA. TRBV21-1 corresponds to a pseudogene. The CDR3 covers 19 residues.

This clone was counted a few times. The chain is built from TRBV7-2 and TRBJ2-3, with D possibly matching TRBD2 (6 bases). CDR3 length: 12 amino acids. V lost 3 bases and J lost 8, with 9 bases in between. Germline V gene sequence: CDR1 SGHTA, CDR2 FQGNSA. CDR3 DNA: TGTGCCAGCAGCTTCAGGGAGGCTACGCAGTATTTT. Translating gives CASSFREATQYF.

The rearrangement joins TRBV11-1 to TRBJ2-3; D not resolved. Trimming stripped 1 base from V and 3 bases from J, with 8 bases between. The germline V gene has CDR1 SGHAT and CDR2 FQDESV (reference sequence). The CDR3 extends over 14 amino acids. The CDR3 DNA sequence: TGTGCCAGCAGCTTAGACTACAGTACAGATACGCAGTATTTT. This sequence encodes CASSLDYSTDTQYF.

The genes are TRBV7-2 and TRBJ2-4; no definite D call. Trimming pared 5 bases from V and 0 bases from J, leaving 11 bases between. Per the germline V gene, CDR1 is SGHTA and CDR2 is FQGNSA. The CDR3 loop spans 15 amino acids. The CDR3: CASSPPNLAKNIQYF. The CDR3 DNA reads TGTGCCAGCAGCCCGCCCAACTTAGCCAAAAACATTCAGTACTTC.

This clone was counted between two and nine times. The chain combines TRBV28 with TRBJ1-2, with TRBD1 identical over 7 bases. This CDR3 is 14 amino acids long. V lost 5 bases to trimming and J lost 5 bases; unmatched junction nucleotides: 8. The V gene's germline CDR1 is MDHEN and CDR2 SYDVKM. The CDR3 reads CASSIDRAGYGYTF. The CDR3 DNA is TGTGCCAGCAGTATAGACAGGGCCGGGTATGGCTACACCTTC.

This clone was detected only once. This chain connects TRBV5-1 to TRBJ1-1, with 10 bases lining up with TRBD1. The CDR3 has 18 amino acids. Germline values: CDR1 SGHRS, CDR2 YFSETQ. With V trimmed by 0 bases and J by 5 bases, 13 bases remained unmatched. The CDR3 protein is CASSLGLGTGQGFTEAFF. The DNA for the CDR3 is TGCGCCAGCAGCTTGGGTTTAGGGACGGGACAGGGGTTTACTGAAGCTTTCTTT. The variable domain in full, with the rest retrieved from reference TRBV5-1 and TRBJ1-1, is KAGVTQTPRYLIKTRGQQVTLSCSPISGHRSVSWYQQTPGQGLQFLFEYFSETQRNKGNFPGRFSGRQFSNSRSEMNVSTLELGDSALYLCASSLGLGTGQGFTEAFFGQGTRLTVV.

This clone was counted between two and nine times. This chain uses TRBV6-5 with TRBJ2-7, with 8 bases aligning to TRBD1. The CDR3 length is 13 residues. The V and J ends lost 6 bases and 2 bases, in that order; junction bases with no gene match: 3. The germline CDR1 and CDR2 sequences are MNHEY and SVGAGI. Written as DNA, the CDR3 is TGTGCCAGCAGGCCGGGACAGGCCTACGAGCAGTACTTC. Amino acids: CASRPGQAYEQYF.

V is TRBV20-1 and J is TRBJ1-4; the D is unclear. Trimming pared 3 bases from V and 7 bases from J, leaving 6 bases between. The CDR3 extends over 11 amino acids. CDR1 is DFQATT and CDR2 is SNEGSKA in the germline V gene (reference sequence). The CDR3 spells CSASAREKLFF. For the CDR3, the DNA is TGCAGTGCTAGCGCACGTGAAAAACTGTTTTTT.

This clone was counted only a few times. The V and J genes are TRBV7-2 and TRBJ2-7; D may be TRBD2 (5 bases). CDR1 SGHTA and CDR2 FQGNSA come from the germline V gene. The ends were cut back, 7 bases at V and 4 bases at J, with 17 bases in the middle. CDR3 length equals 14 residues. The CDR3 loop is CASTAGLGVYEQYF. The CDR3 nucleotides are TGTGCCAGCACCGCAGGACTGGGTGTGTACGAGCAGTACTTC.

The rearrangement uses TRBV10-3 and TRBJ1-1; 7 bases map to TRBD1. The CDR3 totals 13 residues. Trimming cost V 10 bases and J 5 bases; bases outside gene matches: 10. Per the germline V gene, CDR1 is ENHRY and CDR2 is SYGVKD. The CDR3 DNA reads TGTGCCAGCACTACAGGGGATGGTACTGAAGCTTTCTTT. It codes for CASTTGDGTEAFF.

In this sample, this clone turned up a few times. The V and J genes are TRBV28 and TRBJ1-5; the D is unclear. The ends were cut back, 4 bases at V and 4 bases at J, with 8 bases in the middle. CDR1 is MDHEN, CDR2 SYDVKM, per germline. The CDR3 spans 13 residues. The CDR3 protein is CASSSPNNQPQHF. The CDR3 bases are TGTGCCAGCAGTTCACCAAATAATCAGCCCCAGCATTTT.

The CDR3 reads CATSRDRGTSAHNEQFF. The CDR3 region has the DNA TGTGCCACCAGCAGAGATCGTGGGACTAGCGCCCACAATGAGCAGTTCTTC. The chain recombines TRBV15 with TRBJ2-1; 10 nucleotides line up with TRBD2. Germline CDR1 and CDR2: LNHNV and YYDKDF (reference sequence). Germline trimming cut 0 bases from V and 5 bases from J; bases unmatched to any gene: 7. The CDR3 has 17 amino acids.

This chain's CDR3 is CASSFIDTQYF. CDR3 nucleotides: TGTGCCAGCAGCTTTATAGATACGCAGTATTTT. V usage is TRBV7-9 and J usage is TRBJ2-3; D is uncertain. The CDR3 has 11 residues. V was trimmed by 3 bases and J by 5 bases, leaving 3 bases between them. Germline CDR1 SEHNR, CDR2 FQNEAQ (reference sequence).

This clone appeared a few times. The V gene is TRBV4-2, the J gene TRBJ2-3; 10 bases match TRBD2. Germline trimming cut 4 bases from V and 2 bases from J; bases unmatched to any gene: 12. This CDR3 has 18 residues. Germline CDR1 reads LGHNA; CDR2 reads YNFKEQ. The CDR3 DNA follows: TGTGCCAGCAGCCCCCTTGGGGCTAGCGGGAGTGCCACAGATACGCAGTATTTT. It encodes CASSPLGASGSATDTQYF.

This clone occurred a few times. The rearrangement uses TRBV28 and TRBJ1-2; D perhaps matches TRBD1 (5 bases). The CDR3 length is 13 residues. Germline loops: CDR1 MDHEN, CDR2 SYDVKM. V lost 3 bases to trimming and J lost 4 bases, with 9 bases between them. The CDR3 nucleotides read TGTGCCAGCAGTTTGCTCAGGGCCTATGGCTACACCTTC. Protein: CASSLLRAYGYTF.

This clone occurred a few times. The J gene is TRBJ2-3, the V gene TRBV6-5; 14 nucleotides line up with TRBD2. J was trimmed by 12 bases and V by 10 bases; bases with no gene match: 6. The V gene's germline CDR1 is MNHEY and CDR2 SVGAGI. The CDR3 runs 12 residues. For the CDR3, the DNA is TGTGCCATTCGAGGGACTAGCGGGAGTCAGTATTTT. This translates into CAIRGTSGSQYF.

The rearrangement links TRBV4-3 to TRBJ2-7, with 7 bases matching TRBD1. Germline CDR1 and CDR2: LGHNA and YSLEER. This CDR3 contains 15 residues. V trimming: 0 bases; J trimming: 0 bases; junction bases outside the gene matches: 2. CDR3 in amino acids: CASSQEGQSSYEQYF. DNA of the CDR3: TGCGCCAGCAGCCAAGAGGGACAGAGCTCCTACGAGCAGTACTTC.

The chain links TRBV5-1 to TRBJ2-3; either TRBD1 or TRBD2 may fit D (5 bases each). With 4 bases removed from V and 4 bases from J, the gap between germline ends came to 19 bases. The V gene's germline CDR1 is SGHRS and CDR2 YFSETQ. This CDR3 contains 16 residues. The CDR3 region has the DNA TGCGCCAGCAGCCTTCAGGACTCTCTGGGGGCAGATACGCAGTATTTT. Protein sequence: CASSLQDSLGADTQYF.

The chain uses TRBV7-2 and TRBJ1-2, with 7 positions matching TRBD1. Germline trimming cut 5 bases from V and 4 bases from J; bases unmatched to any gene: 4. Germline CDR1 reads SGHTA; CDR2 reads FQGNSA. The CDR3 has 13 residues. CDR3 protein: CASSLRTGYGYTF. In nucleotides, the CDR3 is TGTGCCAGCAGCCTTCGGACAGGCTATGGCTACACCTTC.

V usage is TRBV11-2 and J usage is TRBJ2-5, with TRBD1 identical over 9 bases. Germline CDR1 reads SGHAT; CDR2 reads FQNNGV. V was pared by 1 base and J by 6 bases, with 3 bases of the junction left unmatched. The CDR3 runs 14 residues. CDR3: CASSLGGQGKTQYF. The CDR3 DNA reads TGTGCCAGCAGCTTAGGTGGACAGGGGAAGACCCAGTACTTC.

The chain is built from TRBV19 and TRBJ2-7; D gene unclear. Trimming shortened V by 4 bases and J by 2 bases, and 18 bases separated the two germline ends. In germline, CDR1 is LNHDA, CDR2 SQIVND (reference sequence). CDR3 length: 16 residues. The CDR3 nucleotides read TGTGCCAGTAGTAACCCTGGGTCTCCGCGAGCCTACGAGCAGTACTTC. This sequence encodes CASSNPGSPRAYEQYF. The variable domain in full, completed from reference TRBV19 and TRBJ2-7, reads DGGITQSPKYLFRKEGQNVTLSCEQNLNHDAMYWYRQDPGQGLRLIYYSQIVNDFQKGDIAEGYSVSREKKESFPLTVTSAQKNPTAFYLCASSNPGSPRAYEQYFGPGTRLTVT.

This clone has a handful of counts. The V call is TRBV9, the J call TRBJ1-6; D uncertain. With 3 bases removed from V and 10 bases from J, the gap between germline ends came to 11 bases. Germline V CDR1 and CDR2: SGDLS, YYNGEE. This CDR3 is built from 13 residues. Written as DNA, the CDR3 is TGTGCCAGCAGCGCCCTAGGGTTGTCACCCCTCCACTTT. Translation: CASSALGLSPLHF.

This clone was counted a single time. The genes are TRBV2 and TRBJ1-2, with D possibly TRBD1 on 5 matching bases. Trimming removed 4 bases at V and 3 bases at J, with 9 bases between. Germline V gene sequence: CDR1 SNHLY, CDR2 FYNNEI. The length of the CDR3 is 13 residues. CDR3: CASSGGRDYGYTF. The CDR3 DNA follows: TGTGCCAGCAGTGGGGGCAGGGACTATGGCTACACCTTC.

The genes are TRBV2 and TRBJ1-2; D is unresolved. Germline loops: CDR1 SNHLY, CDR2 FYNNEI. V was pared by 6 bases and J by 0 bases, with 11 bases between. This CDR3 spans 14 amino acids. The CDR3 is CASRRHEANYGYTF. The CDR3 bases are TGTGCCAGCAGGAGGCACGAAGCTAACTATGGCTACACCTTC.

This clone has only a few counts. Other DNA sequences in the sample encode the same CDR3. The J gene is TRBJ2-5, the V gene TRBV10-3, with TRBD2 identical over 14 bases. The V gene end was trimmed by 4 bases and the J gene end by 5 bases; junction bases not matched to a gene: 3. The germline gives CDR1 ENHRY, CDR2 SYGVKD. The CDR3 extends over 15 amino acids. CDR3 DNA sequence: TGTGCCATCAGTGGACTAGCGGGAGGGGGTGAGACCCAGTACTTC. Translation: CAISGLAGGGETQYF.

V is TRBV10-3 and J is TRBJ2-3; 11 bases match TRBD1. The V and J ends lost 4 bases and 5 bases, in that order; junction bases with no gene match: 14. This CDR3 region has 18 residues. Germline loops: CDR1 ENHRY, CDR2 SYGVKD. The CDR3 sequence is CAISGFGQGARGIDTQYF. The CDR3 DNA is TGTGCCATCAGTGGGTTCGGACAGGGGGCTAGGGGCATAGATACGCAGTATTTT.

This clone came up a few times. The chain recombines TRBV11-2 with TRBJ1-2; 9 bases map to TRBD1. CDR1 is SGHAT, CDR2 FQNNGV, per germline. Trimming took 0 bases from V and 8 from J; bases not matched to a gene: 7. This CDR3 is built from 15 residues. The CDR3 DNA reads TGTGCCAGCAGCTTAGATCGGTGGACAGGGGACGGCTACACCTTC. It translates to CASSLDRWTGDGYTF.